These 28 T cell receptor beta chains were all obtained from the same sample, sequenced in a study of identical twins. One entry per CDR3 protein results from TCRdb running MiXCR on the 5' RACE reads. The data show approximately 500,000 distinct CDR3 sequences, with approximately 24% seen just once and roughly 3% held by the top ten. This sample also appeared in a second study, on T cells expressing NK-cell markers.

Sequenced material: CD4+ T cells sorted from blood. The receptors originated from a woman between 18 and 29 years old in good health.

The chain carries TRBV5-1 and TRBJ2-1; 8 bases align to TRBD2. V dropped 4 bases and J dropped 7; count of bases not matched to a gene: 10. Germline V gene sequence: CDR1 SGHRS, CDR2 YFSETQ. The CDR3 totals 15 residues. Written as DNA, the CDR3 is TGCGCCAGCAGCGCCTTCGGACTAGCTGGTAATGAGCAGTTCTTC. Translating it yields CASSAFGLAGNEQFF.

This clonotype was seen at least ten times. This chain joins TRBV7-2 and TRBJ1-5; no definite D call. Deletions cut 1 base from V and 6 bases from J, with 13 bases between. The germline gives CDR1 SGHTA, CDR2 FQGNSA. The CDR3 contains 15 residues. CDR3 nucleotides: TGTGCCAGCAGCTTAGGGATCCGGGAGAGTCAGCCCCAGCATTTT. Its protein product is CASSLGIRESQPQHF.

Written as DNA, the CDR3 is TGCAGCGTTGGGGGGGACAGCCAAGAGACCCAGTACTTC. Translation: CSVGGDSQETQYF. The V gene is TRBV29-1, the J gene TRBJ2-5, with D tentatively TRBD1 (7 bases). V dropped 4 bases and J dropped 1 base, with 10 bases sitting between them. The length of the CDR3 is 13 residues. From germline, CDR1 is SQVTM and CDR2 ANQGSEA. The entire variable domain, with the rest obtained from reference TRBV29-1 and TRBJ2-5, is as follows: SAVISQKPSRDICQRGTSLTIQCQVDSQVTMMFWYRQQPGQSLTLIATANQGSEATYESGFVIDKFPISRPNLTFSTLTVSNMSPEDSSIYLCSVGGDSQETQYFGPGTRLLVL.

About this clonotype: It may be a read error: a sequence one base away is much more abundant. V usage is TRBV5-1 and J usage is TRBJ2-1, with unresolved D. Germline CDR1 SGHRS, CDR2 YFSETQ. This CDR3 region has 14 residues. CDR3 nucleotides: TGCGCCGGCAGCACCACAATTTACGACCATGAGCAGTTCTTC. It yields the protein CAGSTTIYDHEQFF. The variable domain in full, completed from reference TRBV5-1 and TRBJ2-1, reads KAGVTQTPRYLIKTRGQQVTLSCSPISGHRSVSWYQQTPGQGLQFLFEYFSETQRNKGNFPGRFSGRQFSNSRSEMNVSTLELGDSALYLCAGSTTIYDHEQFFGPGTRLTVL.

V and J are TRBV20-1 and TRBJ2-7, with D perhaps matching TRBD1 (6 bases). Germline-derived CDR1 and CDR2 are DFQATT and SNEGSKA (reference sequence). The CDR3 contains 16 residues. Trimming removed 1 base from V and 3 bases from J, with 19 bases in between. The DNA of the CDR3 is TGCAGTGCTAGAGTGGCAGGGGCCGTGGAGGTCTACGAGCAGTACTTC. It translates to CSARVAGAVEVYEQYF.

The rearrangement uses TRBV6-1 and TRBJ2-7, with 11 bases that match TRBD1. This CDR3 comprises 14 residues. After removal of 10 bases from V and 2 bases from J, the junction contained 7 bases not matched to a gene. The germline V gene has CDR1 MNHNS and CDR2 SASEGT. The CDR3 loop reads CATRAGQGAYEQYF. Here the CDR3 DNA reads TGTGCCACCAGAGCGGGACAGGGGGCCTACGAGCAGTACTTC.

Remarks on this clonotype: This may come from a read error, since a much larger clone is one base off. The rearrangement uses TRBV6-2 or TRBV6-3 and TRBJ1-5; D uncertain. Between the trimmed V and J ends, which lost 2 bases and 0 bases, there was a span of 5 bases. The germline gives CDR1 MNHEY, CDR2 SVGEGT. This CDR3 contains 14 residues. This CDR3 reads CASSYQFSNQPQHF. In DNA form, the CDR3 reads TGTGCCAGCAGTTACCAGTTTAGCAATCAGCCCCAGCATTTT.

This clonotype was seen a handful of times. The chain joins TRBV10-3 to TRBJ2-1, with D perhaps TRBD2 (5 bases). The CDR3 totals 12 residues. Per the germline V gene, CDR1 is ENHRY and CDR2 is SYGVKD. V lost 6 bases and J 5 bases, leaving 8 bases between the germline ends. The CDR3 loop is CAIRGSHNEQFF. CDR3 coding DNA: TGTGCCATCAGGGGGAGCCACAATGAGCAGTTCTTC.

A few counts support this clonotype. CDR3: CASSRRGGQEYYEQYF. In DNA, the CDR3 is TGTGCCAGCAGCCGAAGGGGCGGACAGGAGTACTACGAGCAGTACTTC. V is TRBV6-1 and J is TRBJ2-7; 7 bases are a match to TRBD1. Germline V gene lookup returns CDR1 MNHNS and CDR2 SASEGT. The V and J ends lost 6 bases and 3 bases, in that order; junction bases with no gene match: 14. The CDR3 is 16 amino acids.

The V call is TRBV5-6, the J call TRBJ2-7; D is ambiguous. The ends were cut back, 5 bases at V and 1 base at J, with 13 bases in the middle. Germline V gene sequence: CDR1 SGHDT, CDR2 YYEEEE. The CDR3 contains 14 residues. The chain's CDR3 is CASRPGRWSYEQYF. The CDR3 DNA is TGTGCCAGCAGGCCGGGCCGATGGTCCTACGAGCAGTACTTC.

In its sample, this clonotype was seen once. The rearrangement uses TRBV20-1 and TRBJ2-7; 12 nucleotides match TRBD2. Germline assignment: CDR1 DFQATT and CDR2 SNEGSKA (reference sequence). This CDR3 has 16 residues. The trim removed 6 bases at V and 7 bases at J, leaving 16 bases unmatched. This CDR3 is CSAYGLAGPVKGEQYF. The CDR3 nucleotides are TGCAGTGCGTACGGACTAGCGGGGCCCGTAAAGGGGGAGCAGTACTTC.

This clonotype was detected a few times. This chain uses TRBV20-1 with TRBJ1-5, with D hard to call. The CDR3 has 13 amino acids. V was pared by 6 bases and J by 6 bases, with 15 bases between. Germline CDR1 DFQATT, CDR2 SNEGSKA (reference sequence). The CDR3 DNA follows: TGCAGTGCCGCCCCGGGGAGAGGTCAGCCCCAGCATTTT. Amino acids: CSAAPGRGQPQHF.

This chain links TRBV7-3 with TRBJ2-2; 9 positions agree with TRBD2. The J segment lost 7 bases and the V segment lost 5 bases, leaving 8 bases of the junction unmatched. Germline loops: CDR1 SGHTA, CDR2 FQGTGA. CDR3 length: 15 amino acids. The CDR3 protein is CASSLSSGGGGELFF. In DNA, the CDR3 is TGTGCCAGCAGCCTCAGTAGCGGGGGCGGCGGGGAGCTGTTTTTT.

This clonotype was seen a handful of times. This CDR3 reads CASSPPRVGSDTQYF. The CDR3 coding sequence is TGCGCCAGCAGCCCCCCCAGGGTAGGGTCAGATACGCAGTATTTT. The rearrangement joins TRBV5-1 to TRBJ2-3, with D tentatively TRBD1 (5 bases). CDR1 SGHRS and CDR2 YFSETQ come from the germline V gene. The CDR3 length is 15 residues. Trimming left V 4 bases short and J 4 bases short, with 16 bases between. Using reference TRBV5-1 and TRBJ2-3 for the parts outside the CDR3, the full variable domain is KAGVTQTPRYLIKTRGQQVTLSCSPISGHRSVSWYQQTPGQGLQFLFEYFSETQRNKGNFPGRFSGRQFSNSRSEMNVSTLELGDSALYLCASSPPRVGSDTQYFGPGTRLTVL.

This clonotype was seen just once. V usage is TRBV4-3 and J usage is TRBJ2-7; TRBD2 matches 7 bases. Germline V gives CDR1 LGHNA, CDR2 YSLEER. This CDR3 is 16 amino acids long. J gave up 2 bases and V 1 base, and 8 bases lay outside the gene matches. The CDR3 reads CASSQAFASGAYEQYF. In DNA form, the CDR3 reads TGCGCCAGCAGCCAAGCCTTTGCTAGCGGAGCCTACGAGCAGTACTTC.

The chain uses TRBV7-2 and TRBJ1-4, with D perhaps matching TRBD1 (5 bases). Germline CDR1 and CDR2: SGHTA and FQGNSA. The CDR3 is 14 residues long. V was pared by 3 bases and J by 7 bases, with 12 bases between. CDR3 nucleotides: TGTGCCAGCAGCTTCGCAGGGAAGGCTGAAAAACTGTTTTTT. Translated, it gives CASSFAGKAEKLFF. The variable domain in full, with the rest retrieved from reference TRBV7-2 and TRBJ1-4, is GAGVSQSPSNKVTEKGKDVELRCDPISGHTALYWYRQSLGQGLEFLIYFQGNSAPDKSGLPSDRFSAERTGGSVSTLTIQRTQQEDSAVYLCASSFAGKAEKLFFGSGTQLSVL.

The chain is built from TRBV6-1 and TRBJ2-7; D is undetermined. Germline V lookup: CDR1 MNHNS, CDR2 SASEGT. The CDR3 is 14 residues long. The V end was cut by 1 base, the J end by 4 bases, with 11 bases between. CDR3 sequence (DNA): TGTGCCAGCAGTGAAGTGGGAACTGGGTACGAGCAGTACTTC. Its protein product is CASSEVGTGYEQYF.

The J gene is TRBJ1-3, the V gene TRBV3-1; D is unresolved. This CDR3 region has 13 residues. Germline assignment: CDR1 LGHDT and CDR2 YNNKEL (reference sequence). V was trimmed by 0 bases and J by 4 bases, leaving 4 bases between them. The CDR3 is CASSQEGGNTIYF. The CDR3 coding sequence is TGTGCCAGCAGCCAAGAAGGGGGAAACACCATATATTTT.

This clonotype was seen many times. CDR3 bases: TGTGCCATCAGTGAGTCGAGTTGGCGGGGGGACTACGAGCAGTACTTC. Encoded protein: CAISESSWRGDYEQYF. The V and J genes are TRBV10-3 and TRBJ2-7; the match to TRBD2 covers 8 bases. Germline-derived CDR1 and CDR2 are ENHRY and SYGVKD. Trimming at V came to 0 bases and at J to 3 bases, leaving 7 bases not matched to a gene. This CDR3 has 16 residues.

This clonotype was found a few times. The chain combines TRBV3-1 with TRBJ2-1, with TRBD2 identical over 14 bases. Germline trimming cut 4 bases from V and 0 bases from J; bases unmatched to any gene: 5. Germline CDR1 reads LGHDT; CDR2 reads YNNKEL (reference sequence). The CDR3 contains 18 residues. The CDR3 DNA is TGTGCCAGCAGCCGGGGACTAGCGGGGGTCAGCTCCTACAATGAGCAGTTCTTC. Its translation is CASSRGLAGVSSYNEQFF.

This clonotype was seen a few times. The chain joins TRBV19 to TRBJ1-5; D call uncertain. Trimming stripped 3 bases from V and 7 bases from J, with 10 bases between. This CDR3 has 13 amino acids. CDR1 is LNHDA, CDR2 SQIVND, per germline (reference sequence). The CDR3 DNA follows: TGTGCCAGTAGTATTACGGACCGGCAGCCCCAGCATTTT. Translated: CASSITDRQPQHF. The full variable domain, in which reference TRBV19 and TRBJ1-5 provide the parts outside the CDR3, is DGGITQSPKYLFRKEGQNVTLSCEQNLNHDAMYWYRQDPGQGLRLIYYSQIVNDFQKGDIAEGYSVSREKKESFPLTVTSAQKNPTAFYLCASSITDRQPQHFGDGTRLSIL.

The CDR3 loop is CASNLRGLINSPLHF. The CDR3 DNA is TGTGCCAGCAACCTCCGAGGACTGATCAATTCACCCCTCCACTTT. The chain couples TRBV5-6 to TRBJ1-6; D remains unclear. CDR3 length equals 15 residues. V was cut by 6 bases and J by 7 bases, with 17 bases left in between. CDR1 is SGHDT, CDR2 YYEEEE, per germline.

This clonotype occurred a few times. The rearrangement uses TRBV12-3 or TRBV12-4 and TRBJ2-1; D might be TRBD2 (6 bases). This CDR3 is 13 amino acids long. Trimming pared 3 bases from V and 8 bases from J, leaving 11 bases between. CDR3 sequence: CASSFGSGDEQFF. In DNA, the CDR3 is TGTGCCAGCAGTTTTGGATCGGGGGATGAGCAGTTCTTC.

This clonotype was counted only a few times. The chain combines TRBV12-3 or TRBV12-4 with TRBJ2-7; 9 nucleotides match TRBD1. The CDR3 extends over 15 amino acids. The V gene end was trimmed by 4 bases and the J gene end by 3 bases; junction bases not matched to a gene: 7. The CDR3 sequence is CASSSGTGNLYEQYF. The CDR3 bases are TGTGCCAGCAGTTCGGGGACAGGGAATCTCTACGAGCAGTACTTC.

This chain uses TRBV14 with TRBJ2-7, with a tentative D call TRBD2 (5 bases). The CDR3 is made up of 12 amino acids. Germline V gene lookup returns CDR1 SGHDN and CDR2 FVKESK. V lost 1 base and J 10 bases, leaving 11 bases between the germline ends. The CDR3 here is CASSQGSAQQYF. The CDR3 DNA is TGTGCCAGCAGCCAAGGTAGCGCACAACAGTACTTC.

The V gene is TRBV7-2, the J gene TRBJ2-3; no firm D call. CDR1 and CDR2 from the germline V gene are SGHTA and FQGNSA. Trimming stripped 1 base from V and 7 bases from J, with 12 bases between. The CDR3 spans 14 residues. CDR3 amino acids: CASSLGVARYTQYF. The DNA of the CDR3 is TGTGCCAGCAGCTTAGGGGTCGCAAGATATACGCAGTATTTT.

This chain links TRBV4-3 with TRBJ2-3; D unresolved. CDR3 length: 15 residues. Trimming took off 0 bases at V and 3 bases at J, with 10 bases between the two ends. Germline loops: CDR1 LGHNA, CDR2 YSLEER. The CDR3 loop is CASSQDALRTDTQYF. DNA for the CDR3: TGCGCCAGCAGCCAAGACGCCCTCCGGACAGATACGCAGTATTTT.

The V gene is TRBV5-1, the J gene TRBJ2-1; 14 nucleotides align to TRBD2. Trimming removed 5 bases from V and 5 bases from J; junction bases left unmatched: 3. CDR1 is SGHRS and CDR2 is YFSETQ in the germline V gene. This CDR3 region has 15 residues. CDR3 residues: CASRATSGGDNEQFF. CDR3 DNA: TGCGCCAGCAGGGCGACTAGCGGGGGGGACAATGAGCAGTTCTTC.